One sample yielded the 14 T cell receptor beta chains listed below, sequenced in a study of a mutant IDH1 vaccine in newly diagnosed glioma. The time point here: baseline, week 1 (first vaccination visit). Treatment: pre-vaccination baseline after standard-of-care therapy. Only in-frame clones appear in the TCRdb table, and some are missing; sequencing was by immunoSEQ multiplex PCR. The repertoire holds about 32,000 clones, with almost 85% as singletons. Sample: PBMCs, taken from a glioma patient treated with radiotherapy, temozolomide or both. The origin of the receptors is a man aged 30 to 45 with glioma.

V is TRBV4-1 and J is TRBJ1-5, with D possibly being TRBD1 (5 bases). Germline V gives CDR1 MGHRA, CDR2 YSYEKL. V shed 2 bases and J shed 5 bases, with 7 bases lying between them. The CDR3 loop spans 13 amino acids. The CDR3 loop is CASSQQGHQPQHF. The CDR3 DNA is TGCGCCAGCAGCCAACAGGGACATCAGCCCCAGCATTTT.

This clone was picked up one time. The rearrangement joins TRBV4-2 to TRBJ1-4; 8 nucleotides match TRBD1. This CDR3 is 16 amino acids long. CDR1 LGHNA and CDR2 YNFKEQ come from the germline V gene. V was clipped by 3 bases and J by 8 bases; unmatched bases: 11. CDR3 region: CASSQGQARGLEKLFF. The CDR3 DNA sequence: TGTGCCAGCAGCCAGGGACAGGCGAGAGGTCTGGAAAAACTGTTTTTT.

There are a few counts of this clone. The chain joins TRBV27 to TRBJ2-7; 9 bases are a match to TRBD2. Germline V lookup: CDR1 MNHEY, CDR2 SMNVEV (reference sequence). The V segment lost 2 bases and the J segment 3 bases; nucleotides outside the gene matches: 2. The CDR3 runs to 14 residues. The CDR3 DNA reads as TGTGCCAGCAGTTTAAAACTAGCGGGCTACGAGCAGTACTTC. It codes for CASSLKLAGYEQYF.

The chain has TRBV6-1 and TRBJ1-2, with D uncertain. Germline CDR1 is MNHNS and CDR2 is SASEGT. V gave up 4 bases and J gave up 5 bases, with 11 bases separating them. CDR3 size: 13 residues. The CDR3 DNA sequence: TGTGCCAGCAGTGCAAACCAGGTATATGGCTACACCTTC. Translation: CASSANQVYGYTF.

The genes are TRBV30 and TRBJ2-2, with 7 bases aligning to TRBD2. V trimming: 5 bases; J trimming: 11 bases; junction bases outside the gene matches: 5. The germline gives CDR1 GTSNPN, CDR2 SVGIG (reference sequence). The CDR3 has 11 residues. CDR3 DNA: TGTGCCTGGGACGGGGAGGGAGAGCTGTTTTTT. Translating gives CAWDGEGELFF.

The V call is TRBV9, the J call TRBJ1-5; D gene uncertain. The germline V gene has CDR1 SGDLS and CDR2 YYNGEE. The CDR3 consists of 13 residues. With 3 bases removed from V and 6 bases from J, the gap between germline ends came to 10 bases. CDR3 sequence: CASSADLVQPQHF. CDR3 nucleotides: TGTGCCAGCAGCGCAGACCTCGTTCAGCCCCAGCATTTT.

This chain joins TRBV30 and TRBJ2-7; TRBD2 matches at 9 bases. Germline CDR1 reads GTSNPN; CDR2 reads SVGIG (reference sequence). V trimming: 4 bases; J trimming: 7 bases; junction bases outside the gene matches: 8. The CDR3 totals 13 residues. CDR3 sequence (DNA): TGTGCCTGGAAGACTAGCGGACGGGGGGAGCAGTACTTC. Translated: CAWKTSGRGEQYF.

CDR3 region: CASSLEQSVANVLTF. DNA of the CDR3: TGCGCCAGCAGCTTGGAACAGTCCGTGGCCAACGTCCTGACTTTC. The chain links TRBV5-1 to TRBJ2-6; the D is unclear. V lost 0 bases to trimming and J lost 6 bases, with 10 bases between them. This CDR3 is built from 15 residues. Looked up from germline, CDR1 is SGHRS and CDR2 is YFSETQ.

This clone was counted only a few times. V is TRBV19 and J is TRBJ1-5; no reliable D call. The CDR3 sequence is 14 residues long. Germline V lookup: CDR1 LNHDA, CDR2 SQIVND (reference sequence). Trimming removed 5 bases at V and 3 bases at J, with 11 bases between. The CDR3 spells CASSLRGYNQPQHF. The CDR3 bases are TGTGCCAGTAGTCTCCGGGGTTACAATCAGCCCCAGCATTTT.

The gene calls are TRBV6-5 and TRBJ1-1; maybe TRBD1 (5 bases). V lost 6 bases and J 1 base, leaving 9 bases between the germline ends. The germline V gene encodes CDR1 MNHEY and CDR2 SVGAGI. The CDR3 spans 13 residues. The CDR3 DNA sequence: TGTGCCAGCAGCTTAACAGGGAACACTGAAGCTTTCTTT. Encoded protein: CASSLTGNTEAFF.

In its sample, this clone was seen a few times. The chain has TRBV5-5 and TRBJ2-7, with TRBD1 matching over 7 bases. Germline loops: CDR1 SGHKS, CDR2 YYEKEE (reference sequence). The CDR3 is 13 amino acids. With V trimmed by 4 bases and J by 3 bases, 4 bases remained unmatched. CDR3 loop: CASSLGTDYEQYF. DNA for the CDR3: TGTGCCAGCAGCCTAGGGACAGACTACGAGCAGTACTTC.

This clone has just a few counts. The chain carries TRBV19 and TRBJ1-2, with 8 bases matching TRBD1. The J segment lost 3 bases and the V segment lost 2 bases, leaving 5 bases of the junction unmatched. Germline values: CDR1 LNHDA, CDR2 SQIVND (reference sequence). The length of the CDR3 is 15 residues. The CDR3 sequence: CASSITGGSHYGYTF. CDR3 nucleotides: TGTGCCAGTAGTATAACAGGGGGATCGCACTATGGCTACACCTTC.

This clone was seen more than once but under ten times. This chain uses TRBV30 with TRBJ1-4; tentatively, D is TRBD1 (6 bases). V lost 2 bases, J lost 8 bases, and 18 bases lay in between. The CDR3 spans 15 residues. The germline V gene has CDR1 GTSNPN and CDR2 SVGIG (reference sequence). This CDR3 is CAWSTGHRVQEKLFF. The CDR3 bases are TGTGCCTGGAGTACGGGGCACAGGGTTCAAGAAAAACTGTTTTTT. Filled out from reference TRBV30 and TRBJ1-4, the complete variable domain reads SQTIHQWPATLVQPVGSPLSLECTVEGTSNPNLYWYRQAAGRGLQLLFYSVGIGQISSEVPQNLSASRPQDRQFILSSKKLLLSDSGFYLCAWSTGHRVQEKLFFGSGTQLSVL.

This clone was counted a few times. The chain has TRBV2 and TRBJ1-5; D is uncertain. V lost 6 bases and J lost 9, with 9 bases in between. CDR3 length: 11 amino acids. CDR1 SNHLY and CDR2 FYNNEI come from the germline V gene. In DNA form, the CDR3 reads TGTGCCAGCAGCGTTACTAGGCCCCAGCATTTT. It codes for CASSVTRPQHF.